Listed below are T cell receptor beta chains from one sample, sequenced in a study of cytotoxic CD8 clonotypes in ibrutinib-treated CLL. Repertoires were generated with immunoSEQ multiplex PCR, while TCRdb's copy carries only in-frame clones and drops some. Here the sample spans under 150,000 clones, around 80% being singletons. This material consisted of PBMCs, taken after 24 months of ibrutinib treatment. The receptor set was obtained from a human donor with chronic lymphocytic leukemia. Each CDR3 is given with its conserved first and last residue. The D gene is left open where the match is weak. Expanded clones get a size class; other rows say once, few or many, or leave the size out.

TRBV5-1	NA	TRBJ2-6	NA	TGCGCCAGCAGCTTGTCCAGCGACTCTGGGGCCAACGTCCTGACTTTC	CASSLSSDSGANVLTF
TRBV7-7	NA	TRBJ2-1	NA	TGTGCCAGCAGCCCCGCGCCCGTGGGGGGCAATGAGCAGTTCTTC	CASSPAPVGGNEQFF
TRBV5-4	once	TRBJ1-1	NA	TGTGCCAGCAGCTTGGGGCAGGGTGGGAACACTGAAGCTTTCTTT	CASSLGQGGNTEAFF
TRBV27	few	TRBJ1-2	TRBD1	TGTGCCAGCAGTCGACAGGGTACGGACTATGGCTACACCTTC	CASSRQGTDYGYTF
TRBV4-3	NA	TRBJ1-4	TRBD1	TGCGCCAGCAGCCACTCAGGGGGGCGGGCTAATGAAAAACTGTTTTTT	CASSHSGGRANEKLFF
TRBV25-1	once	TRBJ2-2	NA	TGTGCCAGCAGTGAATCCACGGGGGTAGTTCAGCTGTTTTTT	CASSESTGVVQLFF
TRBV6-5	NA	TRBJ2-3	TRBD2	TGTGCCAGCAGTTCCAGCACGGGGGGTACAGATACGCAGTATTTT	CASSSSTGGTDTQYF
TRBV7-9	NA	TRBJ1-2	NA	TGTGCCAGCAGCTCGGGACGGAGGGGAGACTATGGCTACACCTTC	CASSSGRRGDYGYTF
TRBV5-1	NA	TRBJ1-1	NA	TGCGCCAGCCGGACCGGGCAGGCGAACACTGAAGCTTTCTTT	CASRTGQANTEAFF
TRBV6-1	NA	TRBJ2-1	NA	TGTGCCAGCTTGTATCCGGGGGTGAGTGAGCAGTTCTTC	CASLYPGVSEQFF